This passage covers 14 T cell receptor beta chains from one sample sequenced in a study of shared clonotypes between healthy human individuals. TCRdb keeps only in-frame clones here, not all; method: immunoSEQ multiplex PCR. This table has 2 million to 2.5 million clones, 95% appearing once. Sequences were obtained from naive CD4+ T cells sorted from blood. Described subset: CD45RA+ positively selected. The receptor set was obtained from a man aged 18 to 29 in good health.

In its sample, this clone was seen once. The chain combines TRBV5-4 with TRBJ2-7; the D call may be TRBD1 or TRBD2 (5 bases each). This CDR3 contains 15 residues. The germline V gene encodes CDR1 SGHNT and CDR2 YYREEE (reference sequence). The ends were cut back, 4 bases at V and 2 bases at J, with 16 bases in the middle. CDR3 coding DNA: TGTGCCAGCAGCCACTCGGGGCAGAGTCCCTACGAGCAGTACTTC. Residues: CASSHSGQSPYEQYF.

The chain has TRBV7-3 and TRBJ2-7, with D hard to call. The CDR3 is 12 amino acids. Germline V lookup: CDR1 SGHTA, CDR2 FQGTGA. Trimming pared 4 bases from V and 3 bases from J, leaving 7 bases between. The CDR3 sequence is CASSSWGYEQYF. The CDR3 DNA is TGTGCCAGCAGCTCATGGGGCTACGAGCAGTACTTC.

Only one count was recorded for this clone. This sequence joins TRBV29-1 and TRBJ1-1; no clear D. The CDR3 spans 12 residues. V lost 4 bases and J lost 4, with 10 bases in between. The germline V gene has CDR1 SQVTM and CDR2 ANQGSEA. CDR3 sequence reads: CSVGPAATEAFF. The CDR3 DNA is TGCAGCGTTGGACCAGCCGCCACTGAAGCTTTCTTT. Together with reference TRBV29-1 and TRBJ1-1, the CDR3 gives the full variable domain: SAVISQKPSRDICQRGTSLTIQCQVDSQVTMMFWYRQQPGQSLTLIATANQGSEATYESGFVIDKFPISRPNLTFSTLTVSNMSPEDSSIYLCSVGPAATEAFFGQGTRLTVV.

This chain links TRBV29-1 with TRBJ2-3, with 9 bases identical to TRBD1. The CDR3 totals 14 residues. CDR1 and CDR2 (germline): SQVTM, ANQGSEA. The J segment lost 5 bases and the V segment lost 5 bases, leaving 8 bases of the junction unmatched. The CDR3: CSVSRDREVDTQYF. Written as DNA, the CDR3 is TGCAGCGTTTCCCGGGACAGGGAAGTAGATACGCAGTATTTT.

The V gene is TRBV30, the J gene TRBJ1-1; 9 positions match TRBD1. This CDR3 spans 15 amino acids. The junction had 9 bases not matched to a gene; V was cut back by 2 bases and J by 5 bases. The germline gives CDR1 GTSNPN, CDR2 SVGIG (reference sequence). CDR3 sequence: CAWSSQTGGGTEAFF. CDR3 nucleotide sequence: TGTGCCTGGAGTTCTCAAACAGGGGGCGGGACTGAAGCTTTCTTT.

The chain couples TRBV7-8 to TRBJ2-2; D ambiguous. Germline-derived CDR1 and CDR2 are SGHVS and FQNEAQ. CDR3 length: 12 amino acids. Trimming cost V 2 bases and J 7 bases, with 5 bases left between them. The CDR3 DNA reads TGTGCCAGCAGCTTAATGGGCGGGGAGCTGTTTTTT. Its translation: CASSLMGGELFF.

The chain recombines TRBV11-2 with TRBJ2-7, with D unresolved. The CDR3 sequence is 12 residues long. Trimming removed 2 bases from V and 2 bases from J, with 4 bases in between. Germline V CDR1 and CDR2: SGHAT, FQNNGV. The CDR3 is CASSLSTYEQYF. For the CDR3, the DNA is TGTGCCAGCAGCTTATCAACCTACGAGCAGTACTTC.

This sequence joins TRBV9 and TRBJ1-3; D remains ambiguous. The CDR3 is made up of 14 amino acids. Trimming took 0 bases from V and 2 from J, leaving 6 bases between them. Germline loops: CDR1 SGDLS, CDR2 YYNGEE. The CDR3 nucleotides are TGTGCCAGCAGCGTAGAGGCCCCTGGAAACACCATATATTTT. Translation gives CASSVEAPGNTIYF. The complete variable domain, with remaining parts taken from reference TRBV9 and TRBJ1-3, reads DSGVTQTPKHLITATGQRVTLRCSPRSGDLSVYWYQQSLDQGLQFLIQYYNGEERAKGNILERFSAQQFPDLHSELNLSSLELGDSALYFCASSVEAPGNTIYFGEGSWLTVV.

V and J are TRBV11-3 and TRBJ2-7, with a possible D match to TRBD1 (5 bases). The CDR3 length is 14 residues. Per the germline V gene, CDR1 is SGHNT and CDR2 is YENEEA. The V gene lost 1 base and the J gene lost 2 bases, with 9 bases spanning the gap. The CDR3 region is CASSLGDRPYEQYF. CDR3 sequence (DNA): TGTGCCAGCAGCTTAGGTGACAGACCCTACGAGCAGTACTTC.

V usage is TRBV7-3 and J usage is TRBJ2-3, with D possibly being TRBD1 or TRBD2 (5 bases each). V shed 0 bases and J shed 4 bases, with 11 bases lying between them. The CDR3 contains 15 residues. Germline V gene sequence: CDR1 SGHTA, CDR2 FQGTGA. The CDR3 DNA reads as TGTGCCAGCAGCTTAACGAGAGAGGGGTCAGATACGCAGTATTTT. This gives the protein CASSLTREGSDTQYF. The full variable domain, with the rest looked up from reference TRBV7-3 and TRBJ2-3, is GAGVSQTPSNKVTEKGKYVELRCDPISGHTALYWYRQSLGQGPEFLIYFQGTGAADDSGLPNDRFFAVRPEGSVSTLKIQRTERGDSAVYLCASSLTREGSDTQYFGPGTRLTVL.

The J gene is TRBJ2-5, the V gene TRBV6-6; 10 bases are shared with TRBD1. In germline, CDR1 is MNHNY, CDR2 SVGAGI (reference sequence). Trimming at V came to 6 bases and at J to 5 bases, leaving 9 bases not matched to a gene. This CDR3 region has 15 residues. CDR3 region: CASSKPGQGWETQYF. CDR3 coding DNA: TGTGCCAGCAGCAAACCGGGACAGGGGTGGGAGACCCAGTACTTC.

This clone was picked up one time. The genes are TRBV2 and TRBJ1-2; no clear D gene. The CDR3 length is 15 residues. Germline lookup yields CDR1 SNHLY and CDR2 FYNNEI. V was clipped by 3 bases and J by 1 base, with 12 bases between them. CDR3 nucleotides: TGTGCCAGCAGTGAGGAGGGTCGAGGTAACTATGGCTACACCTTC. This gives the protein CASSEEGRGNYGYTF.

In the case of this clone: At one of its ends the junction is not consistent with the germline gene, which may arise from a read error. This rearrangement joins TRBV13 to TRBJ2-2, with D perhaps assigned TRBD1 or TRBD2 (5 bases each). The CDR3 spans 17 residues. Germline CDR1 and CDR2: PRHDT and FYEKMQ (reference sequence). The CDR3 spells CVSSQTDGTGPTGELFF. The CDR3 region has the DNA TGTGTCAGCAGCCAAACAGATGGGACGGGACCCACCGGGGAGCTGTTTTTT.

This clone was seen only once. The sample carries other DNA sequences with the same CDR3. This sequence joins TRBV27 and TRBJ1-5; 10 bases line up with TRBD1. The CDR3 is made up of 14 amino acids. Trimming took 3 bases from V and 7 from J; bases not matched to a gene: 3. In germline, CDR1 is MNHEY, CDR2 SMNVEV (reference sequence). The CDR3, as DNA: TGTGCCAGCAGTTTTGGGACAGGGGACCAGCCCCAGCATTTT. This encodes CASSFGTGDQPQHF.